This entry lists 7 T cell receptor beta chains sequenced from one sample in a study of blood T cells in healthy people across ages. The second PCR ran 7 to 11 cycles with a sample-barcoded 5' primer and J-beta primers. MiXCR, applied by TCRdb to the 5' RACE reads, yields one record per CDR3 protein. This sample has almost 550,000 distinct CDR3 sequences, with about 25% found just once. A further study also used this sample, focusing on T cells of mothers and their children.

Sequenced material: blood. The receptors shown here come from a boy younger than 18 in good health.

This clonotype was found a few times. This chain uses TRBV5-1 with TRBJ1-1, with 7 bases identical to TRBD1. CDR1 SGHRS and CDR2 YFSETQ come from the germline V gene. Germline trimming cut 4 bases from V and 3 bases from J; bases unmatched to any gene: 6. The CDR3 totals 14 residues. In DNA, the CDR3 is TGCGCCAGCAGCACAACCGGGACAGACACTGAAGCTTTCTTT. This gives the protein CASSTTGTDTEAFF. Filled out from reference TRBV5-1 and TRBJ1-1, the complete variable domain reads KAGVTQTPRYLIKTRGQQVTLSCSPISGHRSVSWYQQTPGQGLQFLFEYFSETQRNKGNFPGRFSGRQFSNSRSEMNVSTLELGDSALYLCASSTTGTDTEAFFGQGTRLTVV.

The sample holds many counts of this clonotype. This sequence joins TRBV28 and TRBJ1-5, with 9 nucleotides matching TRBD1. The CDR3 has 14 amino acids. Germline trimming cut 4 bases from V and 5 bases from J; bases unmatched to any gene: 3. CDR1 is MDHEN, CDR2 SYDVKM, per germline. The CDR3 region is CASSSGQGYQPQHF. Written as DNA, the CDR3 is TGTGCCAGCAGTTCCGGACAGGGGTATCAGCCCCAGCATTTT.

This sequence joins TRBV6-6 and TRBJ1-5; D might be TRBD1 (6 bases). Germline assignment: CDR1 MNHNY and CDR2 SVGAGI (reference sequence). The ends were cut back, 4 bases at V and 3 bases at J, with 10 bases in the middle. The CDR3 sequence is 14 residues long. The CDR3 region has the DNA TGTGCCAGCAGTTCGGACAGCCTCAATCAGCCCCAGCATTTT. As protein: CASSSDSLNQPQHF.

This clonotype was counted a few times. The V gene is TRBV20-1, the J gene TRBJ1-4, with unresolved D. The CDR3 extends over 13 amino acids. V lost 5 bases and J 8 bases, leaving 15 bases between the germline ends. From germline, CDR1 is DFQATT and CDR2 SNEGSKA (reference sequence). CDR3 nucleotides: TGCAGTGCTGGCGTGGGGATGTCAGAAAAACTGTTTTTT. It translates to CSAGVGMSEKLFF.

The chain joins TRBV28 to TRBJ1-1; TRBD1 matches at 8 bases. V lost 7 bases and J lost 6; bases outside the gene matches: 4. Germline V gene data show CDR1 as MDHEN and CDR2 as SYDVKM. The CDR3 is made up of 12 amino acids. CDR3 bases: TGTGCCAGCATGACAGGGGTGGCTGAAGCTTTCTTT. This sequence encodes CASMTGVAEAFF.

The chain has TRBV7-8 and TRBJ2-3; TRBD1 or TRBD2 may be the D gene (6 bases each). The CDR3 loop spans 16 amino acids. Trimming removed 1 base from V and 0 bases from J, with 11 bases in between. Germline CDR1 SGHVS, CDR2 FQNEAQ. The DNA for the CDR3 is TGTGCCAGCAGCTTAGATACGGGGGCTAGCACAGATACGCAGTATTTT. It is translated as CASSLDTGASTDTQYF.

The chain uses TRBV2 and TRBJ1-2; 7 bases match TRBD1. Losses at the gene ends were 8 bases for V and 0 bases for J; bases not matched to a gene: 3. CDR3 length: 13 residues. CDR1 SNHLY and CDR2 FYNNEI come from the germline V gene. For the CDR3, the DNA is TGTGCCAGCGGCGACAGGGCTAACTATGGCTACACCTTC. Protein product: CASGDRANYGYTF.